The T cell receptor beta chain under discussion was sequenced for a study of T cells in Graves' hyperthyroidism and ophthalmopathy. CDR3 length equals 13 residues. CDR1 is SGHRS, CDR2 YFSETQ, per germline. Between the trimmed V and J ends, which lost 4 bases and 1 base, there was a span of 8 bases. From RNA transcripts, TCR beta CDR3 regions were amplified. First-round RT-PCR of the TCR CDR3 relied on the HTBI primer set. TCRdb passed the multiplex PCR reads through MiXCR, listing each CDR3 protein once. The table has some 440,000 distinct CDR3 sequences, around a sixth seen once. Each 10 ml fresh peripheral blood draw supplied the PBMCs.

This TCR derives from a woman between 18 and 29 years old with Graves' hyperthyroidism. This chain links TRBV5-1 with TRBJ1-2; D is uncertain. Sequencing input: blood. In nucleotides, the CDR3 is TGCGCCAGCAGCCGGGCGTATAACTATGGCTACACCTTC. It translates to CASSRAYNYGYTF.